Following are 32 T cell receptor beta chains from one sample sequenced in a study of T cells expressing NK-cell markers. For each CDR3 protein, TCRdb gives one entry from its re-call of the 5' RACE reads, without DNA. In total, the table holds about 460,000 distinct CDR3 sequences. Sequencing was done on a sample of blood T cells: a sorted CD56 or NKG2C T cell subset, CD4+ or CD8+ T cells, or bulk PBMC T cells (not recorded which). The receptors come from a woman aged 45-60 years in good health.

The rearrangement uses TRBV5-1 and TRBJ2-2; absent DNA, TCRdb's TRBD1 call cannot be checked. Germline lookup yields CDR1 SGHRS and CDR2 YFSETQ. The CDR3 spans 14 residues. CDR3: CASSLGQGPGELFF. Variable domain in full (rest from reference TRBV5-1 and TRBJ2-2): KAGVTQTPRYLIKTRGQQVTLSCSPISGHRSVSWYQQTPGQGLQFLFEYFSETQRNKGNFPGRFSGRQFSNSRSEMNVSTLELGDSALYLCASSLGQGPGELFFGEGSRLTVL.

The chain links TRBV6-5 to TRBJ2-2; with no DNA, the TCRdb D assignment of TRBD1 cannot be verified. Germline V gene lookup returns CDR1 MNHEY and CDR2 SVGAGI. The CDR3 runs 12 residues. The CDR3: CASTKGAGELFF.

The J gene is TRBJ2-1, the V gene TRBV12-3 or TRBV12-4; TCRdb outputs TRBD2, but without DNA this stays unchecked. There are 15 residues in the CDR3. The CDR3 here is CASSPREGLNNEQFF.

The genes are TRBV11-2 and TRBJ2-7. Germline CDR1 and CDR2: SGHAT and FQNNGV. The CDR3 is 17 amino acids. The CDR3 sequence is CASSLDSHQGRAYEQYF. The full variable domain, completed using reference TRBV11-2 and TRBJ2-7, is EAGVAQSPRYKIIEKRQSVAFWCNPISGHATLYWYQQILGQGPKLLIQFQNNGVVDDSQLPKDRFSAERLKGVDSTLKIQPAKLEDSAVYLCASSLDSHQGRAYEQYFGPGTRLTVT.

The J gene is TRBJ2-2, the V gene TRBV24-1. Germline lookup yields CDR1 KGHDR and CDR2 SFDVKD. The CDR3 spans 12 residues. The CDR3 region is CATRADTGELFF.

The V gene is TRBV24-1, the J gene TRBJ2-2; TCRdb's D gene call, TRBD1, goes unchecked for lack of DNA. Germline CDR1 and CDR2: KGHDR and SFDVKD. This CDR3 has 14 amino acids. The CDR3 here is CATSGPGATGELFF.

The V and J genes are TRBV5-1 and TRBJ1-2; no DNA is available, so the TRBD1 call from TCRdb remains unchecked. Germline V gives CDR1 SGHRS, CDR2 YFSETQ. This CDR3 is built from 14 residues. CDR3 residues: CASSSEGRSYGYTF.

The V and J genes are TRBV30 and TRBJ1-1; TCRdb lists TRBD1, though no DNA is available to test this call. The CDR3 has 15 residues. Germline lookup yields CDR1 GTSNPN and CDR2 SVGIG (reference sequence). The CDR3 here is CAWREPLLQNTEAFF. The full variable domain, its missing parts supplied by reference TRBV30 and TRBJ1-1, is SQTIHQWPATLVQPVGSPLSLECTVEGTSNPNLYWYRQAAGRGLQLLFYSVGIGQISSEVPQNLSASRPQDRQFILSSKKLLLSDSGFYLCAWREPLLQNTEAFFGQGTRLTVV.

The chain joins TRBV12-5 to TRBJ2-4; TCRdb outputs TRBD1, but without DNA this stays unchecked. The CDR3 runs to 15 residues. The germline V gene has CDR1 LGHNT and CDR2 FRNRAP. The CDR3 region is CASGPPQGGDDIQYF. Drawing the rest from reference TRBV12-5 and TRBJ2-4, the complete variable domain is DARVTQTPRHKVTEMGQEVTMRCQPILGHNTVFWYRQTMMQGLELLAYFRNRAPLDDSGMPKDRFSAEMPDATLATLKIQPSEPRDSAVYFCASGPPQGGDDIQYFGAGTRLSVL.

The chain carries TRBV5-1 and TRBJ2-4. The CDR3 is 17 amino acids. Germline loops: CDR1 SGHRS, CDR2 YFSETQ. CDR3 loop: CASSLEGWQVVKNIQYF.

The chain carries TRBV5-6 and TRBJ2-1; lacking DNA, the TRBD2 call made by TCRdb goes unchecked. CDR3 length equals 16 residues. Per the germline V gene, CDR1 is SGHDT and CDR2 is YYEEEE. CDR3 residues: CASSWTSGRLWNEQFF.

The chain combines TRBV7-9 with TRBJ1-1; TCRdb outputs TRBD1, but without DNA this stays unchecked. Germline values: CDR1 SEHNR, CDR2 FQNEAQ (reference sequence). The CDR3 has 15 amino acids. CDR3 sequence reads: CASSHTRGDPTEAFF. The full variable domain, rest sourced from reference TRBV7-9 and TRBJ1-1, is DTGVSQNPRHKITKRGQNVTFRCDPISEHNRLYWYRQTLGQGPEFLTYFQNEAQLEKSRLLSDRFSAERPKGSFSTLEIQRTEQGDSAMYLCASSHTRGDPTEAFFGQGTRLTVV.

This sequence joins TRBV11-3 and TRBJ2-5; TCRdb's D call, TRBD1, is unchecked because there is no DNA. The germline gives CDR1 SGHNT, CDR2 YENEEA. This CDR3 has 17 residues. CDR3: CASSLGDRAMYQETQYF.

V and J are TRBV20-1 and TRBJ2-1; TCRdb gives TRBD1 as the D gene, but with no DNA this cannot be confirmed. CDR1 and CDR2 (germline): DFQATT, SNEGSKA (reference sequence). This CDR3 region has 13 residues. CDR3 region: CSATESGYNEQFF.

V gene TRBV28 combines with J gene TRBJ2-3. CDR3 length equals 13 residues. Germline CDR1 is MDHEN and CDR2 is SYDVKM. The CDR3: CASQRTSTDTQYF. Looking up the rest from reference TRBV28 and TRBJ2-3 gives the full variable domain: DVKVTQSSRYLVKRTGEKVFLECVQDMDHENMFWYRQDPGLGLRLIYFSYDVKMKEKGDIPEGYSVSREKKERFSLILESASTNQTSMYLCASQRTSTDTQYFGPGTRLTVL.

The V gene is TRBV29-1, the J gene TRBJ2-5; lacking DNA, the TRBD2 call made by TCRdb goes unchecked. This CDR3 spans 14 amino acids. The germline V gene has CDR1 SQVTM and CDR2 ANQGSEA. The CDR3 region is CSSELRERQETQYF. The variable domain in full, with the rest retrieved from reference TRBV29-1 and TRBJ2-5, is SAVISQKPSRDICQRGTSLTIQCQVDSQVTMMFWYRQQPGQSLTLIATANQGSEATYESGFVIDKFPISRPNLTFSTLTVSNMSPEDSSIYLCSSELRERQETQYFGPGTRLLVL.

V and J are TRBV6-5 and TRBJ2-1; the TCRdb D gene call, TRBD1, has no DNA to confirm it. This CDR3 is built from 17 residues. Germline V CDR1 and CDR2: MNHEY, SVGAGI. Here the CDR3 reads CASSRPRTASSYNEQFF.

The chain recombines TRBV5-1 with TRBJ1-1; TCRdb picks TRBD1, but there is no DNA to check that call. The CDR3 is made up of 13 amino acids. Germline CDR1 SGHRS, CDR2 YFSETQ. The CDR3 reads CASSWRDRGQSFF.

The chain couples TRBV9 to TRBJ2-3; TCRdb returns TRBD1, unconfirmable since there is no DNA. CDR3 length: 15 amino acids. Germline CDR1 is SGDLS and CDR2 is YYNGEE. The CDR3: CASSAAGMEMNTQYF. The variable domain in full, completed from reference TRBV9 and TRBJ2-3, reads DSGVTQTPKHLITATGQRVTLRCSPRSGDLSVYWYQQSLDQGLQFLIQYYNGEERAKGNILERFSAQQFPDLHSELNLSSLELGDSALYFCASSAAGMEMNTQYFGPGTRLTVL.

The CDR3 spells CASSLQGQGADEAFF. The genes are TRBV5-1 and TRBJ1-1; the D call of TRBD1 rests on TCRdb alone, since no DNA is present to check it. Germline lookup yields CDR1 SGHRS and CDR2 YFSETQ. The CDR3 sequence is 15 residues long.

V usage is TRBV9 and J usage is TRBJ2-5; with no DNA, the TCRdb D assignment of TRBD2 cannot be verified. The length of the CDR3 is 16 residues. Germline CDR1 reads SGDLS; CDR2 reads YYNGEE. CDR3 in amino acids: CASSVTSGRAGETQYF. The full variable domain, its missing parts supplied by reference TRBV9 and TRBJ2-5, is DSGVTQTPKHLITATGQRVTLRCSPRSGDLSVYWYQQSLDQGLQFLIQYYNGEERAKGNILERFSAQQFPDLHSELNLSSLELGDSALYFCASSVTSGRAGETQYFGPGTRLLVL.

The chain links TRBV5-1 to TRBJ1-6; TCRdb's D call, TRBD1, is unchecked because there is no DNA. The CDR3 is made up of 15 amino acids. The germline V gene has CDR1 SGHRS and CDR2 YFSETQ. The CDR3: CASSLVQDGNSPLHF.

V and J are TRBV5-1 and TRBJ2-3; TCRdb gives TRBD2 as the D gene, but with no DNA this cannot be confirmed. The germline CDR1 and CDR2 sequences are SGHRS and YFSETQ. This CDR3 spans 16 amino acids. The CDR3 sequence is CASSLAGAGPGDTQYF. Full variable domain (remainder filled in from reference TRBV5-1 and TRBJ2-3): KAGVTQTPRYLIKTRGQQVTLSCSPISGHRSVSWYQQTPGQGLQFLFEYFSETQRNKGNFPGRFSGRQFSNSRSEMNVSTLELGDSALYLCASSLAGAGPGDTQYFGPGTRLTVL.

This chain links TRBV4-1 with TRBJ2-4; checking the TCRdb D call of TRBD2 is not possible without DNA. Germline CDR1 MGHRA, CDR2 YSYEKL. CDR3 length equals 17 residues. CDR3: CASSQDSGRAAKNIQYF.

The CDR3 sequence: CASSQEQPNTEAFF. This chain links TRBV4-1 with TRBJ1-1. CDR1 MGHRA and CDR2 YSYEKL come from the germline V gene. The CDR3 sequence is 14 residues long.

The gene calls are TRBV10-3 and TRBJ1-1; TCRdb indicates TRBD1, and absent DNA this call remains unverified. This CDR3 region has 14 residues. Germline lookup yields CDR1 ENHRY and CDR2 SYGVKD. CDR3 region: CAIRDRELNTEAFF.

The chain combines TRBV29-1 with TRBJ2-4; TCRdb designates TRBD1, a call that cannot be tested without DNA. Germline CDR1 SQVTM, CDR2 ANQGSEA. The CDR3 is 14 amino acids. The CDR3 here is CSVEWGRMGNIQYF.

The chain links TRBV2 to TRBJ1-5; the D call from TCRdb, TRBD1, cannot be confirmed without DNA. This CDR3 is built from 15 residues. Germline CDR1 reads SNHLY; CDR2 reads FYNNEI. Here the CDR3 reads CASSPGFPSNQPQHF.

The genes are TRBV20-1 and TRBJ2-5. The CDR3 is made up of 13 amino acids. CDR1 is DFQATT and CDR2 is SNEGSKA in the germline V gene (reference sequence). This CDR3 is CSASVVMVETQYF.

CDR3: CASSSKGRARDEQFF. The chain has TRBV7-9 and TRBJ2-1; the TRBD2 assignment by TCRdb is unverifiable without DNA. This CDR3 spans 15 amino acids. Germline CDR1 and CDR2: SEHNR and FQNEAQ (reference sequence).

V gene TRBV28 combines with J gene TRBJ2-4; TCRdb gives TRBD2 as the D gene, but with no DNA this cannot be confirmed. Germline V gives CDR1 MDHEN, CDR2 SYDVKM. The CDR3 runs to 13 residues. The CDR3: CASGGGAKNIQYF. Complete variable domain (other parts from reference TRBV28 and TRBJ2-4): DVKVTQSSRYLVKRTGEKVFLECVQDMDHENMFWYRQDPGLGLRLIYFSYDVKMKEKGDIPEGYSVSREKKERFSLILESASTNQTSMYLCASGGGAKNIQYFGAGTRLSVL.

The chain has TRBV12-3 or TRBV12-4 and TRBJ2-1; absent DNA, TCRdb's TRBD2 call cannot be checked. The length of the CDR3 is 18 residues. The CDR3 region is CASGKPGLAGAFSVEQFF.